The clone carrying this TCR beta chain turned up a few times. Antigen unknown. This specimen belongs to a study of regulatory T cells in long-lasting Graves disease. Germline CDR1 reads SGDLS; CDR2 reads YYNGEE. Trimming stripped 3 bases from V and 5 bases from J, with 11 bases between. This CDR3 contains 14 residues. The time point was: persistent/refractory GD, antithyroid drugs over 5 years with positive TRAb. Making the TCR library involved RNA that had been extracted from PBMCs. Whole-study findings and limits: Authors noted too few samples as a limitation.

Library construction for TCR beta used iRepertoire HTBI primers and Arm-PCR of CDR3 regions. Original handling: Looking across samples, the authors found 55 to 80 TRBV and 14 to 15 TRBJ segments. TCRdb passed the multiplex PCR reads through MiXCR, listing each CDR3 protein once. The V and J calls, along with clone size, are taken from TCRdb and not from the paper's own processing. The sample holds about 430,000 distinct CDR3 sequences, roughly 23% seen once. This TCR was sampled from a female donor with Graves disease. V usage is TRBV9 and J usage is TRBJ1-4; D perhaps matches TRBD1 (5 bases). This specimen consisted of peripheral blood mononuclear cells (PBMCs), obtained when the disease was refractory, from a patient treated with antithyroid drugs. The CDR3 reads CASSGDGVNEKLFF. CDR3 DNA: TGTGCCAGCAGCGGGGACGGCGTGAATGAAAAACTGTTTTTT.